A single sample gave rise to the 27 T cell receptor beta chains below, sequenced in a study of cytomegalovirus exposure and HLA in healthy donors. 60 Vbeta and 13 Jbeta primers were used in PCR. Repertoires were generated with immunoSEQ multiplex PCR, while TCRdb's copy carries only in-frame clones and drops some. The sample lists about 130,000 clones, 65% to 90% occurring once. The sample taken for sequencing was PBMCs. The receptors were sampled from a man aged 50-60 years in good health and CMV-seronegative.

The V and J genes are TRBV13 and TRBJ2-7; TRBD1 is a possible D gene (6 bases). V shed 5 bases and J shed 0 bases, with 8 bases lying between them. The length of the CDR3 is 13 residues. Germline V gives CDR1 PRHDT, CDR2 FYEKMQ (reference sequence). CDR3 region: CASSQDSSYEQYF. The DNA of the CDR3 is TGTGCCAGCAGCCAGGACAGCTCCTACGAGCAGTACTTC.

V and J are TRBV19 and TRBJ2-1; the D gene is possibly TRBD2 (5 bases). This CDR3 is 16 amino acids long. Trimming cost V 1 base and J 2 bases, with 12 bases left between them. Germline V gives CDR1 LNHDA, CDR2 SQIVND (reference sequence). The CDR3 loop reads CASSIAGSQPYNEQFF. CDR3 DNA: TGTGCCAGTAGTATAGCGGGGTCTCAGCCCTACAATGAGCAGTTCTTC.

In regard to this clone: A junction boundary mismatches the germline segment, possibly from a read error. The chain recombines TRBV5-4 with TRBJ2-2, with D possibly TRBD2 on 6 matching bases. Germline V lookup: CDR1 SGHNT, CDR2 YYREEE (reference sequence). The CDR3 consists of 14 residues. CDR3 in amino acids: CASSPAGNNGELFF. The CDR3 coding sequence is TGTGCCAGCAGCCCGGCGGGGAACAACGGGGAGCTGTTTTTT.

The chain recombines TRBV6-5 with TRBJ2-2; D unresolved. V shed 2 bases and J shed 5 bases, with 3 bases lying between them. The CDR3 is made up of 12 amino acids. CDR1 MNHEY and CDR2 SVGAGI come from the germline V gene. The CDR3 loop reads CASSYLTGELFF. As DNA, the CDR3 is TGTGCCAGCAGTTACCTGACCGGGGAGCTGTTTTTT.

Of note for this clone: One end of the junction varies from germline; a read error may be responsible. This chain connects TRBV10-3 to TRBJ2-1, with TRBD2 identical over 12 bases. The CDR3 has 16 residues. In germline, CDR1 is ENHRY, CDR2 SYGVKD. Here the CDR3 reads CAISDQPQTSGGYLLF. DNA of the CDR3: TGTGCCATCAGTGATCAACCTCAGACTAGCGGGGGATATCTGCTCTTC.

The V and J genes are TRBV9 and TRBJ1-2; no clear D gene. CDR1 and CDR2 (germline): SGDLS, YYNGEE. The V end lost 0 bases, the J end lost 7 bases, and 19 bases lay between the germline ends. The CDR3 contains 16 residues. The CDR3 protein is CASSVDQARAARGYTF. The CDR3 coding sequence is TGTGCCAGCAGCGTAGACCAGGCTCGAGCGGCGCGTGGCTACACCTTC. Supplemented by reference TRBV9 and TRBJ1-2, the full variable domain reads DSGVTQTPKHLITATGQRVTLRCSPRSGDLSVYWYQQSLDQGLQFLIQYYNGEERAKGNILERFSAQQFPDLHSELNLSSLELGDSALYFCASSVDQARAARGYTFGSGTRLTVV.

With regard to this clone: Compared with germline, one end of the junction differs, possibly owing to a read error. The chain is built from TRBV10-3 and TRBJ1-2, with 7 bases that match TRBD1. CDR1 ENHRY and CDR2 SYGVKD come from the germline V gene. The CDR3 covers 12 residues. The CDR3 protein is CAISDLGQPFEF. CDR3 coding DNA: TGTGCCATCAGTGATTTGGGACAGCCCTTTGAATTC.

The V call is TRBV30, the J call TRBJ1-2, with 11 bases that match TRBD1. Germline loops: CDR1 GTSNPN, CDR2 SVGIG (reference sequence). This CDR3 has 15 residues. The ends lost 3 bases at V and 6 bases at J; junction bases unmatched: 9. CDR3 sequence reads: CAWRPPGQGADGYTF. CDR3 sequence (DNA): TGTGCCTGGAGGCCCCCTGGACAGGGGGCGGATGGCTACACCTTC.

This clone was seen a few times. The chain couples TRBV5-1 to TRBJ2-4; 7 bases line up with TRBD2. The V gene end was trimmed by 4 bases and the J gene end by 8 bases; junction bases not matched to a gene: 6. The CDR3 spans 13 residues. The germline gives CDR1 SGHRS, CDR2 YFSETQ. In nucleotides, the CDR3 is TGCGCCAGCAGCCTAGGGACTACAGACATTCAGTACTTC. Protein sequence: CASSLGTTDIQYF.

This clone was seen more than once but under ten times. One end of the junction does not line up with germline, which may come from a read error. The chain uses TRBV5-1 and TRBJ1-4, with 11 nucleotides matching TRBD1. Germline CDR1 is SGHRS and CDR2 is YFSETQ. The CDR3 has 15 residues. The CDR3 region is CASSLAGTGGESEDF. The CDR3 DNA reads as TGCGCCAGCAGCTTGGCCGGGACAGGGGGTGAATCAGAGGATTTT.

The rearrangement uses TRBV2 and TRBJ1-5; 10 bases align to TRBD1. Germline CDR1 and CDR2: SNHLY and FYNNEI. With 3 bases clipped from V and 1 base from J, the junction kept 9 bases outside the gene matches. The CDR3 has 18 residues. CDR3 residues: CASSDGTGAWGSNQPQHF. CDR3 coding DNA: TGTGCCAGCAGTGATGGGACAGGGGCCTGGGGGAGCAATCAGCCCCAGCATTTT.

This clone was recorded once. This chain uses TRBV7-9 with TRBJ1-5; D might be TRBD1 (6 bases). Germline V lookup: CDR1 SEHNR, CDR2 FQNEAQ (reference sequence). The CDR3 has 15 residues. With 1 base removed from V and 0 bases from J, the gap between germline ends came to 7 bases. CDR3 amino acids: CASSLGTDSNQPQHF. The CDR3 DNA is TGTGCCAGCAGCTTAGGGACAGATAGCAATCAGCCCCAGCATTTT.

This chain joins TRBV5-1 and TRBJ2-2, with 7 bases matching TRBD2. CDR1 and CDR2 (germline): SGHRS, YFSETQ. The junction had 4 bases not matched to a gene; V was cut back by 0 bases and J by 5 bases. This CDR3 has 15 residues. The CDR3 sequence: CASSLASGATGELFF. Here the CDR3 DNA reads TGCGCCAGCAGCTTGGCGAGCGGGGCGACCGGGGAGCTGTTTTTT.

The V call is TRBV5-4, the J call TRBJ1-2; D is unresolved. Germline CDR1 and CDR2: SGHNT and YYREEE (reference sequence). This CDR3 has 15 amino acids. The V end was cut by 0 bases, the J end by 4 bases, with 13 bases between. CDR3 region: CASSLAGDPSYGYTF. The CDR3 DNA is TGTGCCAGCAGCTTGGCCGGGGATCCCAGCTATGGCTACACCTTC. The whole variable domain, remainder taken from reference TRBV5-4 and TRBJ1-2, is ETGVTQSPTHLIKTRGQQVTLRCSSQSGHNTVSWYQQALGQGPQFIFQYYREEENGRGNFPPRFSGLQFPNYSSELNVNALELDDSALYLCASSLAGDPSYGYTFGSGTRLTVV.

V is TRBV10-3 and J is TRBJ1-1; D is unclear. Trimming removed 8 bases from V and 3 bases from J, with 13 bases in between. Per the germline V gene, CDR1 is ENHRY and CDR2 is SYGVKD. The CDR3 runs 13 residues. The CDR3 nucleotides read TGTGCCATCGGTGGGTTGAGGGACACTGAAGCTTTCTTT. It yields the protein CAIGGLRDTEAFF.

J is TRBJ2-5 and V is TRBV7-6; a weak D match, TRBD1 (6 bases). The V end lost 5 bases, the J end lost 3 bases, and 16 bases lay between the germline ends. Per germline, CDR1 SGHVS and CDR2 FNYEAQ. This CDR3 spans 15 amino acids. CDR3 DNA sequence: TGTGCCAGCAGCCCAGGGGTGGGTTCGGAAGAGACCCAGTACTTC. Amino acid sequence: CASSPGVGSEETQYF.

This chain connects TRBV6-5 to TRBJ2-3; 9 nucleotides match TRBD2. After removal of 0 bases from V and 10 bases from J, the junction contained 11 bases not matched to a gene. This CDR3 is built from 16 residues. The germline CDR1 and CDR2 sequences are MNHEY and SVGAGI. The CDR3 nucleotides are TGTGCCAGCAGTTACTCGATAGCGGCTAGCGGGGCGGCGCAGTATTTT. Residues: CASSYSIAASGAAQYF.

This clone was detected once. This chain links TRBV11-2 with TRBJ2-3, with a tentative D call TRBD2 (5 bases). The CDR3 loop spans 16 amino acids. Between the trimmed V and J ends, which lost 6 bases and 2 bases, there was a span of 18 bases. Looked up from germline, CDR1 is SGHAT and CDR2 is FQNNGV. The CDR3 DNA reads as TGTGCCAGCAGTGTTAACGGGGATTCAATCACAGATACGCAGTATTTT. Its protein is CASSVNGDSITDTQYF.

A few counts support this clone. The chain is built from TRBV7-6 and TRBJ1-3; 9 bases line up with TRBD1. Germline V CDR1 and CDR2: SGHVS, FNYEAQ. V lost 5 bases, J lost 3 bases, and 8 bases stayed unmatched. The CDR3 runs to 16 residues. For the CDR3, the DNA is TGTGCCAGCAGCCCTCGGACAGGGGCAGGTGGAAACACCATATATTTT. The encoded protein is CASSPRTGAGGNTIYF.

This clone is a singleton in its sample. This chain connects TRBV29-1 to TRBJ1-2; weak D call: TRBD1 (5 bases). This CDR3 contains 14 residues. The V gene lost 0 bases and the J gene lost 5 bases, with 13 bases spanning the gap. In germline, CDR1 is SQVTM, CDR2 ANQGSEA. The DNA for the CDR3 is TGCAGCGTTGAAGATCTTGGGCAGGGATATGGCTACACCTTC. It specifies CSVEDLGQGYGYTF.

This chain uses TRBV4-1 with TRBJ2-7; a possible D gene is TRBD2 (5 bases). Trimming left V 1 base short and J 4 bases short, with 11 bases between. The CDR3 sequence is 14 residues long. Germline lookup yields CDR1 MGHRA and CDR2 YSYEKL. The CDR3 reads CASSQASGTYEQYF. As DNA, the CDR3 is TGCGCCAGCAGCCAAGCGAGCGGCACGTACGAGCAGTACTTC.

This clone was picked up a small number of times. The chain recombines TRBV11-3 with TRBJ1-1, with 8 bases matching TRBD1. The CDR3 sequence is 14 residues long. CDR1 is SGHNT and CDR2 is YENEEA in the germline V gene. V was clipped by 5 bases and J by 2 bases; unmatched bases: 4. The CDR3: CASSADRVNTEAFF. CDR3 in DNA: TGTGCCAGCAGCGCGGACAGGGTTAACACTGAAGCTTTCTTT.

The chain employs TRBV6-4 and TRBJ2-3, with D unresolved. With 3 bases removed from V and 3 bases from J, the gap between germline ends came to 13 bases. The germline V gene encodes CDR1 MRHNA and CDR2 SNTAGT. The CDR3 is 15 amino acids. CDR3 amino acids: CASSEEQSRTDTQYF. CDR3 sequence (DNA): TGTGCCAGCAGTGAAGAGCAGTCTAGGACAGATACGCAGTATTTT.

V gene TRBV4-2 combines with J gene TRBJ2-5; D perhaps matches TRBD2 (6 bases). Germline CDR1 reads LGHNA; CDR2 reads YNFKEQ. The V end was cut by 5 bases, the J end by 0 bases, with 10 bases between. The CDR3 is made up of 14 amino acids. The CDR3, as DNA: TGTGCCAGCAGCGGGCTAGCGTACCAAGAGACCCAGTACTTC. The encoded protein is CASSGLAYQETQYF.

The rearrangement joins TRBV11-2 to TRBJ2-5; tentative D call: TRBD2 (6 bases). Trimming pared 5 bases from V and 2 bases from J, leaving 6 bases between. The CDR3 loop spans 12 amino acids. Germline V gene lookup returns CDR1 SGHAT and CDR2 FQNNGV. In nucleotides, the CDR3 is TGTGCCAGCAGCGGGGGGCAAGAGACCCAGTACTTC. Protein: CASSGGQETQYF.

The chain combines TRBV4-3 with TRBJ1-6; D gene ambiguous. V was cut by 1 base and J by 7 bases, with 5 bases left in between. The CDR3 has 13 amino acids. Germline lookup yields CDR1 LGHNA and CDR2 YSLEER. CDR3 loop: CASSQARNSPLHF. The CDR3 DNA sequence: TGCGCCAGCAGCCAAGCGCGGAATTCACCCCTCCACTTT.

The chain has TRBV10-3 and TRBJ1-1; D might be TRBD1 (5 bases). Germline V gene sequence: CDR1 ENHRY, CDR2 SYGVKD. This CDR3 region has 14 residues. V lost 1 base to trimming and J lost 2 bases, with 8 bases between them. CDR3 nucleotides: TGTGCCATCAGTGAGTTTCAGGGAAACACTGAAGCTTTCTTT. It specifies CAISEFQGNTEAFF.